Reported below is one T cell receptor (beta chain). Different DNA sequences within this sample yield the same CDR3. The CDR3 runs to 13 residues. Germline CDR1 SGHNT, CDR2 YYREEE (reference sequence). Trimming shortened V by 0 bases and J by 5 bases, and 6 bases separated the two germline ends. Using immunoSEQ multiplex PCR, the repertoire was profiled, and TCRdb retains in-frame clones only, with some absent. The sample holds almost 250,000 clones, over 75% seen once. This entry comes from a study of blood T cell repertoires in COVID-19. Everyone who took part was roughly 18 to 89 years old, and they came from about two dozen US areas.

This TCR came from a woman aged 50 to 60 with acute COVID-19. V and J are TRBV5-4 and TRBJ1-5; TRBD1 is a possible D gene (5 bases). Sequenced sample: PBMCs or T cells enriched from blood (not recorded which). The CDR3 sequence: CASSLGGDQPQHF. The CDR3 DNA reads as TGTGCCAGCAGCTTGGGGGGCGATCAGCCCCAGCATTTT. The variable domain in full, completed from reference TRBV5-4 and TRBJ1-5, reads ETGVTQSPTHLIKTRGQQVTLRCSSQSGHNTVSWYQQALGQGPQFIFQYYREEENGRGNFPPRFSGLQFPNYSSELNVNALELDDSALYLCASSLGGDQPQHFGDGTRLSIL.